This T cell receptor (beta chain) was identified during a study of blood T cell repertoires in COVID-19 (dated by TCRdb to the early 2020s). Broadly, across the study: Samples covering the acute and convalescent phases of COVID-19 were provided by collaborators in the United States, Italy and Spain. Where available, HLA class I and class II types were taken from metadata supplied by the sample provider and were not determined by assay-based typing. The sample metadata nearly always contained a de-identified subject ID, COVID-19 status, age in years and sex. Samples came from the ongoing ImmuneRACE study (first 160 participants) plus 1,254 subjects from 6 global collaborators. The repertoires were released in a freely available public database intended as a resource for research on the immune response to SARS-CoV-2. The dataset comprised deeply sampled blood TCRbeta repertoires from subjects exposed to, actively infected with, or recovered from COVID-19. The material from the prospective study consisted of cDNA or gDNA derived from T cells, B-cell-depleted T cells, or PBMCs. Paper-wide results and their limitations: Clinical and demographic metadata were provided uncurated, with the amount varying by source and participant.

Regarding this clone: Its antigen remains unidentified. There are no base qualities to consult, and no much larger clone falls within one base.

The CDR3 starts with the cysteine, ends with the phenylalanine, and has 14 residues. Of all the DNA, just the CDR3 is kept, 42 bases in frame from base 1. V is shortened by 3 bases, J by 4 bases, and the region joining them spans 15 bases. As encoded in the germline V gene (reference sequence), CDR1 is GTSNPN while CDR2 is SVGIG. TCRbeta CDR3 regions were amplified from genomic DNA using the immunoSEQ Assay, a bias-controlled multiplex PCR. For the original study's pipeline: The number of nucleated cells in each sample was estimated by amplification of reference gene primers within the assay. To quantify the absolute abundance of each unique TCRbeta CDR3 rearrangement, sequence reads were collapsed and filtered. For each sample, productive Simpson clonality was calculated by taking the square root of Simpson's diversity index across productive rearrangements. TCRdb's version of the immuneACCESS table is confined to in-frame rearrangements and falls short of the full clone set. An unresolved V gene accounts for under half of the shortfall where checked; the remainder is of unknown origin. V, J and clone size reflect that table, while D and trimming were determined from the DNA. The sample yields about 73,000 clones; 70% to 85% were counted once. The ten largest clones represent under 2% of the sample.

Whole blood was collected in K2EDTA tubes by collaborating institutions according to the institutions' own protocols. For TCRbeta analysis, collaborators shipped samples in one of three forms: frozen whole blood, isolated PBMCs, or DNA extracted from either of those sample types. The source material was peripheral blood. The sequence joins TRBV30 to TRBJ1-2, with an unclear D gene assignment. The receptor comes from a woman aged 60 to 75 with acute or convalescent COVID-19. At the DNA level, the sequence is TGTGCCTGGAGGAGTACAACCCGGGGCTATGGCTACACCTTC. It is translated as CAWRSTTRGYGYTF.